This T cell receptor (beta chain) is drawn from a study of shared clonotypes between healthy human individuals (dated by TCRdb to 2020 to 2021). Regarding the study in general: The cohort included a few men and a couple of women between 18 and 49 years of age. Between about 0.9 and 10 billion PBMCs per donor were obtained by leukapheresis. For each donor, CD4 naive and CD4 memory were each run on three plates, CD8 naive on two plates, and CD8 memory on one plate. The study deeply sequenced blood TCR repertoires of about 5 healthy adults to estimate repertoire size and the extent of clonotype sharing between individuals. Libraries were prepared and TCR repertoires were sequenced by different laboratories using diverse techniques, in order to increase sequencing depth and limit assay-specific biases.

Healthy HIV-negative adults with no recently reported acute infections or vaccinations were included as donors. Every donor was a Caucasian adult living in Nashville, Tennessee, USA. CD4+ T cells were enriched by magnetic negative selection; naive cells were then positively selected on CD45RA, and the negative fraction formed the memory subset. Blood was collected by leukapheresis, and PBMCs were isolated by Ficoll-Histopaque density gradient centrifugation and then cryopreserved in liquid nitrogen vapor phase. Analytical flow cytometry was used to check the purity and quantity of each magnetically sorted T cell population. Genomic DNA was isolated from each sorted fraction and quantified by UV absorbance on a Nanodrop 2000c. The trim is 4 bases for V and 0 bases for J, with a gap of 12 bases between the germline ends. CDR1 and CDR2, per the germline V gene (reference sequence), are LNHNV and YYDKDF. The CDR3, from cysteine to phenylalanine, totals 15 residues. Only the CDR3 DNA stays, 45 bases, in frame from base 1.

Using the deep immunoSEQ assay, TCR CDR3 regions were amplified from genomic DNA by multiplex PCR. Genomic DNA extracted from each cell subset was distributed evenly over all wells of several immunoSEQ 96-well plates, and each plate served as one replicate. Each replicate PCR for sorted subsets received about 180 ng genomic DNA, equal to roughly 30,000 T cell genomes. The purified libraries were quantified using a Qubit 3.0 fluorometer, sized with a Bioanalyzer 2100, and then quantified again using the KAPA Library Quantification kit. Each immunoSEQ 96-well plate was sequenced on its own single-read 150-cycle Illumina NextSeq 550 flow cell. The source study handled its data this way. Because the immunoSEQ output held only junctional sequences and lacked quality scores, the filtering could not match the filtering applied to full-length reads. To assign V/J genes and CDR3, sequences were annotated against IMGT germline references using PyIR, a Python wrapper for IgBLAST v1.9. Any read was removed if the V/J assignment was weak (E-value above 1e-6), the CDR3 was missing, or the read contained stop codons, out-of-frame junctions, or ambiguous translated residues. V3J clonotypes were defined as sequences sharing an identical inferred V gene, J gene, and CDR3 amino acid sequence. The percentage overlap between two repertoires was calculated by dividing the number of shared unique clonotypes by the size of the smaller repertoire. RTK rarefaction, the Chao1 estimator, and Recon v2.1 estimates of unobserved clonotypes were used to assess repertoire richness. Generation probabilities for all TCRbeta clonotypes obtained by the gDNA method from a handful of donors were computed using OLGA. TCRdb holds this immuneACCESS table with in-frame rearrangements only. Some clones are missing; in checked studies, unresolved V genes explain under half, and the rest has no known cause. Clone size and V and J calls were adopted from that table, with D and trimming inferred from the DNA. The sample profile shows over 400,000 clones; roughly 95% of them were found once. The ten largest clones represent about 0.06% of the sample.

What the work shows at the level of the full study, not this receptor alone: When several donors were compared, the shared fraction of clonotypes was approximately 5% for naive CD4, 3.5% to 4% for naive CD8, roughly 2.5% for memory CD4, and 0.4% for memory CD8. Sampling was restricted to blood, and TCR repertoires in tissue are likely to differ from TCR repertoires in blood. Rarefaction of sorted-subset datasets indicated incomplete sequencing despite the large sequencing depth. Because the study included only a small number of donors, the genetic and exposure-history diversity represented was limited. Clonotypes shared by all four sorted-subset donors showed higher generation probabilities than non-shared clonotypes. Pairwise subsampling indicated that sequencing depth was expected to affect the degree of clonotype sharing among donors. Larger estimated clonotype richness was generally found for naive subsets than for memory subsets.

About this clone: The antigen it binds to is not known. Base qualities are not at hand, and no much larger clone is one base apart.

This TCR came from a young woman in good health. The sequence joins TRBV15 to TRBJ1-2; the D gene assignment is ambiguous. The sequenced sample was naive CD4+ T cells sorted from blood. What the cell subset or site label conveys for this sample: CD45RA+ positively selected. In nucleotide form, the sequence is TGTGCCACCAGCACCCGACGGAGCCCTAACTATGGCTACACCTTC. It specifies CATSTRRSPNYGYTF.